This is a list of T cell receptor beta chains from one sample in a study of T cell changes during pregnancy in multiple sclerosis. Data came from immunoSEQ multiplex PCR; TCRdb stores just in-frame clones and leaves some out. The sample contains about 68,000 clones, over 85% of which appear only once. The starting material was peripheral blood, obtained after pregnancy. The receptors here all came from a female donor in good health, enrolled as a control in a pregnancy study. The CDR3 runs from the conserved cysteine through the conserved F or W. A D gene is named only where the DNA matches it firmly. Expanded clones are given a class, and other clones once, few, many or no size at all.

V: TRBV5-8
J: TRBJ1-4
D: TRBD1
size: NA
DNA: TGTGCCAGCAGCTTGCGACCGCGGGACAGAGAGGAGTACGAAAAACTGTTTTTT
CDR3: CASSLRPRDREEYEKLFF

V: TRBV5-4
J: TRBJ2-5
D: NA
size: NA
DNA: TGTGCCAGCAGCTTGGCTGGCAGCCAAGAGACCCAGTACTTC
CDR3: CASSLAGSQETQYF

V: TRBV7-9
J: TRBJ1-1
D: NA
size: NA
DNA: TGTGCCAGCAGCTTAGGTGGGGAGGGGACTGAAGCTTTCTTT
CDR3: CASSLGGEGTEAFF

V: TRBV2
J: TRBJ1-4
D: NA
size: NA
DNA: TGTGCCAGCAGTACCTACCAAGATAATGAAAAACTGTTTTTT
CDR3: CASSTYQDNEKLFF

V: TRBV6-5
J: TRBJ1-2
D: NA
size: NA
DNA: TGTGCCAGCAGTTACCAAGGGGTTGGCTACACCTTC
CDR3: CASSYQGVGYTF

V: TRBV7-2
J: TRBJ1-6
D: NA
size: NA
DNA: TGTGCCAGCAGCATCATGGGGGGTGTTGCCTCACCCCTCCACTTT
CDR3: CASSIMGGVASPLHF

V: TRBV27
J: TRBJ2-1
D: TRBD2
size: NA
DNA: TGTGCCAGCAGTTTTTATGGCCGGGGACTAGCGGGAGTTGTGACGGGCAATGAGCAGTTCTTC
CDR3: CASSFYGRGLAGVVTGNEQFF

V: TRBV27
J: TRBJ2-7
D: TRBD1
size: NA
DNA: TGTGCCAGCAGAGGACAGGGGAGGCGGGAGCAGTACTTC
CDR3: CASRGQGRREQYF

V: TRBV15
J: TRBJ1-6
D: NA
size: NA
DNA: TGTGCCACCAGCAGAGATCCGGGACTCCTTAATAATTCACCCCTCCACTTT
CDR3: CATSRDPGLLNNSPLHF

V: TRBV7-6
J: TRBJ2-7
D: TRBD2
size: NA
DNA: TGTGCCAGCAGCTCCGGGACTAGCGGGAGGGCTCACGAGCAGTACTTC
CDR3: CASSSGTSGRAHEQYF

V: TRBV15
J: TRBJ2-7
D: TRBD2
size: NA
DNA: TGTGCCACCAGCAGGGGGGGGGTGTCGGCTCTCGAGCAGTACTTC
CDR3: CATSRGGVSALEQYF

V: TRBV28
J: TRBJ2-3
D: TRBD2
size: once
DNA: TGTGCCAGCAGTCCCCTCCCCTCCCTGCGGGGGTTCACAGATACGCAGTATTTT
CDR3: CASSPLPSLRGFTDTQYF

V: TRBV21-1
J: TRBJ2-7
D: NA
size: NA
DNA: TGTGCCAGCTGGTCGAGGACCACTAGCGGACCCTACGAGCAGTACTTC
CDR3: CASWSRTTSGPYEQYF

V: TRBV5-6
J: TRBJ2-3
D: NA
size: few
DNA: TGTGCCAGCAGCTTGGGGGAGCGGAGCACAGATACGCAGTATTTT
CDR3: CASSLGERSTDTQYF

V: TRBV7-9
J: TRBJ1-1
D: NA
size: NA
DNA: TGTGCCAGCATCCTCCGAGAGGGAGGGAGAACTGAAGCTTTCTTT
CDR3: CASILREGGRTEAFF

V: TRBV28
J: TRBJ2-7
D: NA
size: NA
DNA: TGTGCCAGCAGCGGGGGACTCCCTCAAGCCTACGAGCAGTACTTC
CDR3: CASSGGLPQAYEQYF

V: TRBV6-1
J: TRBJ2-1
D: NA
size: NA
DNA: TGTGCCACCCCGGCCCAGGCGGGGTCCTACAATGAGCAGTTCTTC
CDR3: CATPAQAGSYNEQFF

V: TRBV9
J: TRBJ2-3
D: NA
size: NA
DNA: TGTGCCAGCAGCGTAGAACCCCCCTACACAGATACGCAGTATTTT
CDR3: CASSVEPPYTDTQYF

V: TRBV5-1
J: TRBJ1-1
D: NA
size: NA
DNA: TGCGCCAGCAGCCCCGAAACAGGGATTGGGACTGAAGCTTTCTTT
CDR3: CASSPETGIGTEAFF

V: TRBV6-1
J: TRBJ1-5
D: NA
size: NA
DNA: TGTGCCAGCATCGACAGCAGCAATCAGCCCCAGCATTTT
CDR3: CASIDSSNQPQHF